The 5 T cell receptor beta chains below come from one sample, sequenced in a study of Ad26.COV2.S vaccination and SARS-CoV-2 variants. Treatment of the sample: some 20 received Ad26.COV2.S at low or high dose, single or two shots; about 5 received placebo; per-sample allocation not given. Day 63 following the first vaccine or placebo injection was when the samples were taken. Some clones are missing from TCRdb's copy, which holds only in-frame ones; the method was immunoSEQ multiplex PCR. Among about 280,000 clones listed, over 75% were seen once. The sample consisted of peripheral blood, taken in a trial of Ad26.COV2.S vaccine versus placebo. All receptors derive from a person aged 18 to 65 who received the Ad26.COV2.S COVID-19 vaccine or a placebo.

This chain connects TRBV27 to TRBJ2-7; D perhaps matches TRBD2 (6 bases). Germline V gene sequence: CDR1 MNHEY, CDR2 SMNVEV (reference sequence). CDR3 size: 15 residues. The V end lost 2 bases, the J end lost 0 bases, and 11 bases lay between the germline ends. CDR3 nucleotides: TGTGCCAGCAGTTTAAAAGGAGGGAACTCCTACGAGCAGTACTTC. This codes for CASSLKGGNSYEQYF.

The genes are TRBV27 and TRBJ1-2; 8 bases fit TRBD1. The CDR3 runs 15 residues. Trimming cost V 3 bases and J 4 bases; bases outside gene matches: 7. Germline V lookup: CDR1 MNHEY, CDR2 SMNVEV (reference sequence). The CDR3 loop is CASSLAGGTGYGYTF. In DNA, the CDR3 is TGTGCCAGCAGTTTGGCAGGGGGCACGGGCTATGGCTACACCTTC.

This chain connects TRBV2 to TRBJ2-1, with TRBD2 matching 7 bases. V shed 6 bases and J 3 bases; nucleotides not matched to a gene: 5. Looked up from germline, CDR1 is SNHLY and CDR2 is FYNNEI. The CDR3 totals 14 residues. CDR3 sequence reads: CASRAGLSYNEQFF. In nucleotides, the CDR3 is TGTGCCAGCAGGGCGGGACTAAGCTACAATGAGCAGTTCTTC.

J is TRBJ2-1 and V is TRBV5-1, with D possibly being TRBD2 (7 bases). Per the germline V gene, CDR1 is SGHRS and CDR2 is YFSETQ. The CDR3 extends over 16 amino acids. V gave up 3 bases and J gave up 8 bases, with 21 bases separating them. This chain's CDR3 is CASSSSGEGGADEQFF. The CDR3 region has the DNA TGCGCCAGCAGCTCATCCGGGGAGGGGGGTGCCGATGAGCAGTTCTTC.

Remarks on this clone: Its ends do not fully match the called genes, so a read error is possible. The chain combines TRBV7-8 with TRBJ2-1; 7 bases map to TRBD2. The length of the CDR3 is 14 residues. Germline-derived CDR1 and CDR2 are SGHVS and FQNEAQ. The CDR3 DNA is TGTGCCAGCAGCGTAGCGGGTTCCTACAATGAGCAGTTCTTC. Translation gives CASSVAGSYNEQFF.